Following are 27 T cell receptor beta chains from one sample sequenced in a study of blood T cell repertoires in COVID-19. Sequenced by immunoSEQ multiplex PCR; TCRdb stores in-frame clones only, minus some. The sample consists of fewer than 350,000 clones, 75% to 95% of them appearing once. Sequences were obtained from peripheral blood. Source of these receptors: a woman in her 30s with COVID-19, enrolled during active disease.

The rearrangement links TRBV29-1 to TRBJ2-1; 12 bases line up with TRBD2. The CDR3 has 14 residues. The V segment lost 2 bases and the J segment 4 bases; nucleotides outside the gene matches: 0. Germline V gene sequence: CDR1 SQVTM, CDR2 ANQGSEA. The CDR3 region is CSVELAGGYNEQFF. The CDR3 coding sequence is TGCAGCGTTGAACTAGCGGGAGGGTACAATGAGCAGTTCTTC.

The gene calls are TRBV19 and TRBJ2-5; possibly TRBD1 for D (8 bases). Trimming stripped 1 base from V and 2 bases from J, with 14 bases between. This CDR3 comprises 16 residues. From germline, CDR1 is LNHDA and CDR2 SQIVND (reference sequence). The CDR3 DNA sequence: TGTGCCAGTAGTATAGGTTTACAGGGGGGGCAAGAGACCCAGTACTTC. Translated: CASSIGLQGGQETQYF.

In nucleotides, the CDR3 is TGTGCCAGCAGCCCGGACAGGGGAAAAGGCTACACCTTC. Amino acids: CASSPDRGKGYTF. The genes are TRBV6-2 or TRBV6-3 and TRBJ1-2, with TRBD1 matching 9 bases. Trimming cost V 6 bases and J 8 bases; bases outside gene matches: 7. The CDR3 extends over 13 amino acids. Germline CDR1 MNHEY, CDR2 SVGEGT.

J is TRBJ1-2 and V is TRBV28; D unresolved. The CDR3 has 13 amino acids. V was shortened by 6 bases and J by 8 bases, with 16 bases between the two germline ends. Per germline, CDR1 MDHEN and CDR2 SYDVKM. In DNA, the CDR3 is TGTGCCAGCAGGTATCCGGAGAAAGAGGGCTACACCTTC. Translated, it gives CASRYPEKEGYTF.

The J gene is TRBJ1-2, the V gene TRBV24-1; D remains unclear. CDR3 size: 14 residues. Germline V gene sequence: CDR1 KGHDR, CDR2 SFDVKD. V lost 2 bases and J lost 5, with 11 bases in between. This CDR3 is CATSDSSGEYGYTF. The CDR3 region has the DNA TGTGCCACCAGTGATTCCTCCGGGGAGTATGGCTACACCTTC.

The CDR3 region is CASSEPRGGATGELFF. Here the CDR3 DNA reads TGCGCCAGCAGTGAGCCTCGTGGGGGCGCCACCGGGGAGCTGTTTTTT. V and J are TRBV10-2 and TRBJ2-2, with a tentative D call TRBD1 (6 bases). Germline CDR1 and CDR2: WSHSY and SAAADI. V lost 2 bases and J 4 bases, leaving 14 bases between the germline ends. The CDR3 covers 16 residues.

The chain links TRBV6-5 to TRBJ1-3, with 8 bases lining up with TRBD1. The germline gives CDR1 MNHEY, CDR2 SVGAGI. The V gene end was trimmed by 2 bases and the J gene end by 2 bases; junction bases not matched to a gene: 2. This CDR3 comprises 15 residues. In DNA, the CDR3 is TGTGCCAGCAGTTACCAGGGGGCGCCTGGAAACACCATATATTTT. This translates into CASSYQGAPGNTIYF.

This clone was seen just once. V and J are TRBV6-5 and TRBJ2-4, with unresolved D. The CDR3 has 13 amino acids. CDR1 and CDR2 (germline): MNHEY, SVGAGI. V was trimmed by 6 bases and J by 3 bases, leaving 9 bases between them. The CDR3 protein is CASRVFGKNIQYF. Written as DNA, the CDR3 is TGTGCCAGCAGGGTATTCGGCAAAAACATTCAGTACTTC.

The rearrangement uses TRBV30 and TRBJ1-2, with unresolved D. V lost 0 bases, J lost 1 base, and 9 bases lay in between. In germline, CDR1 is GTSNPN, CDR2 SVGIG (reference sequence). The CDR3 runs 14 residues. The CDR3 DNA is TGTGCCTGGAGTGTTTCTACGTTTAACTATGGCTACACCTTC. Translated, it gives CAWSVSTFNYGYTF.

On this clone itself: Other DNA sequences in the sample encode the same CDR3. V is TRBV7-2 and J is TRBJ2-5; TRBD2 agrees at 10 bases. The junction had 1 base not matched to a gene; V was cut back by 0 bases and J by 3 bases. The CDR3 has 15 amino acids. Germline assignment: CDR1 SGHTA and CDR2 FQGNSA. CDR3 nucleotides: TGTGCCAGCAGCTTAGCAGGACTAGCGGAAGAGACCCAGTACTTC. It codes for CASSLAGLAEETQYF.

J is TRBJ1-2 and V is TRBV20-1; unclear D gene. Germline V lookup: CDR1 DFQATT, CDR2 SNEGSKA (reference sequence). This CDR3 contains 11 residues. Between the trimmed V and J ends, which lost 2 bases and 8 bases, there was a span of 9 bases. In DNA, the CDR3 is TGCAGTGCTAGAAGCGATGTAGGCTACACCTTC. It specifies CSARSDVGYTF.

V is TRBV3-1 (or the pseudogene TRBV3-2) and J is TRBJ2-1, with D possibly being TRBD2 (5 bases). Germline CDR1 is LGHDT and CDR2 is YNNKEL (reference sequence). The V end was cut by 4 bases, the J end by 2 bases, with 15 bases between. This CDR3 contains 16 residues. CDR3 region: CASSPPWGDTYNEQFF. Written as DNA, the CDR3 is TGTGCCAGCAGCCCCCCTTGGGGAGACACCTACAATGAGCAGTTCTTC.

The chain couples TRBV28 to TRBJ1-5; 8 bases agree with TRBD1. The CDR3 loop spans 15 amino acids. Looked up from germline, CDR1 is MDHEN and CDR2 is SYDVKM. Trimming cost V 4 bases and J 3 bases; bases outside gene matches: 5. In DNA form, the CDR3 reads TGTGCCAGCAGTTCCGGGACAGGTGACAATCAGCCCCAGCATTTT. Translating it yields CASSSGTGDNQPQHF.

This chain joins TRBV13 and TRBJ2-7; 9 bases line up with TRBD1. The germline V gene encodes CDR1 PRHDT and CDR2 FYEKMQ (reference sequence). Unmatched junction bases numbered 5, after V lost 2 bases and J lost 6 bases. The CDR3 extends over 14 amino acids. For the CDR3, the DNA is TGTGCCAGCAGCTTACAACAGGGGGCGGGCGAGCAGTACTTC. Protein: CASSLQQGAGEQYF.

The V gene is TRBV5-5, the J gene TRBJ2-5; TRBD1 agrees at 8 bases. Trimming took 5 bases from V and 6 from J; bases not matched to a gene: 6. CDR1 SGHKS and CDR2 YYEKEE come from the germline V gene (reference sequence). CDR3 length equals 13 residues. The CDR3 DNA reads TGTGCCAGCAGTTCGGACAGGGTACAGACCCAGTACTTC. Translation: CASSSDRVQTQYF.

The chain combines TRBV25-1 with TRBJ1-4, with 9 bases that match TRBD1. Trimming cost V 5 bases and J 8 bases; bases outside gene matches: 15. CDR3 length equals 17 residues. Germline lookup yields CDR1 MGHDK and CDR2 SYGVNS. The CDR3 coding sequence is TGTGCCAGCAGTCCTACCGAGACAGGGGGAATGGGGGAAAAACTGTTTTTT. This codes for CASSPTETGGMGEKLFF.

The chain employs TRBV2 and TRBJ1-4; D gene unclear. CDR3 length equals 15 residues. V was pared by 4 bases and J by 5 bases, with 14 bases between. The germline V gene has CDR1 SNHLY and CDR2 FYNNEI. The CDR3 DNA sequence: TGTGCCAGCAGTGGCCTCAGGAATCCCAATGAAAAACTGTTTTTT. This translates into CASSGLRNPNEKLFF.

The V and J genes are TRBV5-1 and TRBJ1-4; a possible D gene is TRBD1 (5 bases). This CDR3 contains 15 residues. Germline assignment: CDR1 SGHRS and CDR2 YFSETQ. Deletions cut 4 bases from V and 7 bases from J, with 17 bases between. CDR3 bases: TGCGCCAGCAGCCCGCTACAACCTAGGGGTGAAAAACTGTTTTTT. This codes for CASSPLQPRGEKLFF.

This chain joins TRBV5-4 and TRBJ2-7, with D tentatively TRBD2 (5 bases). The germline V gene has CDR1 SGHNT and CDR2 YYREEE (reference sequence). V lost 4 bases, J lost 2 bases, and 13 bases lay in between. CDR3 length: 14 amino acids. The CDR3 bases are TGTGCCAGCAGCGGAGGATTGGGCCCCTACGAGCAGTACTTC. Its translation is CASSGGLGPYEQYF.

This sequence joins TRBV6-5 and TRBJ1-6; D is uncertain. V lost 7 bases and J lost 0, with 7 bases in between. Germline CDR1 and CDR2: MNHEY and SVGAGI. This CDR3 spans 14 amino acids. CDR3: CASKPRSYNSPLHF. CDR3 DNA: TGTGCCAGCAAGCCCCGCTCCTATAATTCACCCCTCCACTTT.

V and J are TRBV28 and TRBJ1-4, with 8 positions matching TRBD1. Germline trimming cut 6 bases from V and 4 bases from J; bases unmatched to any gene: 19. The germline V gene has CDR1 MDHEN and CDR2 SYDVKM. The CDR3 has 19 residues. The DNA for the CDR3 is TGTGCCAGCAGCCCCCACCAGGGGGCTGGGACCTCAGTTAATGAAAAACTGTTTTTT. Amino acid sequence: CASSPHQGAGTSVNEKLFF.

V is TRBV30 and J is TRBJ2-7; D unclear. CDR1 and CDR2 from the germline V gene are GTSNPN and SVGIG (reference sequence). The CDR3 totals 11 residues. V shed 0 bases and J shed 5 bases, with 5 bases lying between them. The DNA for the CDR3 is TGTGCCTGGAGTGTACGGGACGAGCAGTACTTC. This encodes CAWSVRDEQYF.

V and J are TRBV2 and TRBJ2-5, with D perhaps matching TRBD2 (5 bases). The V gene lost 11 bases and the J gene lost 5 bases, with 12 bases spanning the gap. The CDR3 covers 11 residues. Germline CDR1 SNHLY, CDR2 FYNNEI. The CDR3 loop is CAGELSETQYF. Written as DNA, the CDR3 is TGTGCCGGGGAGTTGAGCGAGACCCAGTACTTC. Combining the CDR3 with reference TRBV2 and TRBJ2-5 gives the whole variable domain EPEVTQTPSHQVTQMGQEVILRCVPISNHLYFYWYRQILGQKVEFLVSFYNNEISEKSEIFDDQFSVERPDGSNFTLKIRSTKLEDSAMYFCAGELSETQYFGPGTRLLVL.

The chain couples TRBV19 to TRBJ1-2; a possible D gene is TRBD1 (5 bases). Germline lookup yields CDR1 LNHDA and CDR2 SQIVND (reference sequence). This CDR3 has 14 amino acids. V lost 9 bases and J lost 1, with 15 bases in between. CDR3 DNA sequence: TGTGCCAGCCGCCGGCGGGGCCATAACTATGGCTACACCTTC. Its protein product is CASRRRGHNYGYTF.

The J gene is TRBJ1-1, the V gene TRBV5-4; D remains ambiguous. The CDR3 is 13 residues long. V was pared by 0 bases and J by 11 bases, with 14 bases between. Germline lookup yields CDR1 SGHNT and CDR2 YYREEE (reference sequence). CDR3 DNA sequence: TGTGCCAGCAGCTTGGAGCATGGCTTGAGGGCTTTCTTT. This sequence encodes CASSLEHGLRAFF.

The chain has TRBV5-1 and TRBJ1-6, with 7 bases lining up with TRBD1. There are 14 residues in the CDR3. V shed 0 bases and J 11 bases; nucleotides not matched to a gene: 5. CDR1 SGHRS and CDR2 YFSETQ come from the germline V gene. CDR3 sequence: CASSLGQGGTPLHF. In DNA, the CDR3 is TGCGCCAGCAGCTTGGGACAGGGAGGTACACCCCTCCACTTT.

In this sample, this clone turned up many times. This chain links TRBV19 with TRBJ2-2; 7 bases map to TRBD2. V lost 1 base to trimming and J lost 1 base; unmatched junction nucleotides: 6. The CDR3 length is 17 residues. Germline assignment: CDR1 LNHDA and CDR2 SQIVND (reference sequence). The CDR3 spells CASSIVGLAENTGELFF. In nucleotides, the CDR3 is TGTGCCAGTAGTATAGTAGGGCTAGCGGAGAACACCGGGGAGCTGTTTTTT.